A selection of T cell receptor beta chains follows, all from one sample in a study of blood T cell repertoires in COVID-19. TCRdb's table, derived via immunoSEQ multiplex PCR, lists solely in-frame clones and lacks some. The sample contains roughly 250,000 clones, 75% to 90% of which appear only once. Sequenced sample: PBMCs or T cells enriched from blood (not recorded which). The source is a young woman who had recovered from COVID-19. The CDR3 runs from the conserved cysteine through the conserved F or W. The order of the fields is clone size, V gene, J gene, D gene, CDR3 DNA, CDR3 protein. D genes are given only for firm matches. Only some rows state a clone size, as once, few, many or a class for expanded clones.

size: NA; V: TRBV19; J: TRBJ1-2; D: TRBD1; DNA: TGTGCCAGTAGTAGCCCCAAACTCCCGGGACAGTACTATGGCTACACCTTC; CDR3: CASSSPKLPGQYYGYTF
size: NA; V: TRBV13; J: TRBJ2-7; D: TRBD1; DNA: TGTGCCAGCAGCCAGGGACAGGACCTGAGGGAGCAGTACTTC; CDR3: CASSQGQDLREQYF
size: NA; V: TRBV19; J: TRBJ2-2; D: TRBD1; DNA: TGTGCCACTGAGGGACAGGGGGTACAAAGGGAGCTGTTTTTT; CDR3: CATEGQGVQRELFF
size: NA; V: TRBV7-9; J: TRBJ1-2; D: NA; DNA: TGTGCCAGCAGCTTAGATACTTCCTATGGCTACACCTTC; CDR3: CASSLDTSYGYTF
size: once; V: TRBV5-5; J: TRBJ1-4; D: TRBD1; DNA: TGTGCCAGCAGCTTTATCCGGGACAGGGGTGAAAAACTGTTTTTT; CDR3: CASSFIRDRGEKLFF
size: NA; V: TRBV20-1; J: TRBJ1-1; D: NA; DNA: TGCAGTGCTAGTAGGGCTGCGGGAGGGAACACTGAAGCTTTCTTT; CDR3: CSASRAAGGNTEAFF
size: NA; V: TRBV5-1; J: TRBJ2-5; D: TRBD2; DNA: TGCGCCAGCACAGAAGCGGGGCCCTTCCAAGAGACCCAGTACTTC; CDR3: CASTEAGPFQETQYF
size: NA; V: TRBV28; J: TRBJ1-2; D: TRBD1; DNA: TGTGCCAGCAGTCCCCAGGACAGGACCGAGCCCCCCACCTTC; CDR3: CASSPQDRTEPPTF
size: NA; V: TRBV27; J: TRBJ2-7; D: NA; DNA: TGTGCCAGCGCAGGGACTTCCTACGAGCAGTACTTC; CDR3: CASAGTSYEQYF
size: NA; V: TRBV9; J: TRBJ2-3; D: NA; DNA: TGTGCCAGCAGTCAGACTCCTTATATCACAGATACGCAGTATTTT; CDR3: CASSQTPYITDTQYF
size: NA; V: TRBV28; J: TRBJ1-5; D: NA; DNA: TGTGCCAGCAGTTTTCAAGGGGCGCGTCAGCCCCAGCATTTT; CDR3: CASSFQGARQPQHF
size: NA; V: TRBV19; J: TRBJ1-1; D: NA; DNA: TGTGCCAGTAGTACAGGCCCTGAAGCTTTCTTT; CDR3: CASSTGPEAFF
size: NA; V: TRBV4-1; J: TRBJ2-1; D: TRBD1; DNA: TGCGCCAGCAGCCAAGCACTCCCTCCGGGACAGATCTACAATGAGCAGTTCTTC; CDR3: CASSQALPPGQIYNEQFF
size: NA; V: TRBV20-1; J: TRBJ2-3; D: NA; DNA: TGCAGTGGGCCTAGCACAGATACGCAGTATTTT; CDR3: CSGPSTDTQYF
size: NA; V: TRBV6-5; J: TRBJ1-3; D: NA; DNA: TGTGCCAGCACCTTACAGGGTTCCTCTGGAAACACCATATATTTT; CDR3: CASTLQGSSGNTIYF
size: NA; V: TRBV3-1/TRBV3-2; J: TRBJ2-5; D: TRBD2; DNA: TGTGCCAGCAGCCAAGAAACCCTAGCGGGGCCTAGGAAGACCCAGTACTTC; CDR3: CASSQETLAGPRKTQYF
size: NA; V: TRBV5-1; J: TRBJ1-1; D: TRBD1; DNA: TGCGCCAGCAGCCCGGGACAGGGGAACACTGAAGCTTTCTTT; CDR3: CASSPGQGNTEAFF
size: NA; V: TRBV5-1; J: TRBJ2-2; D: NA; DNA: TGCGCCAGCAGCGGGGAGGTGCCCGGGCCCACCGGGGAGCTGTTTTTT; CDR3: CASSGEVPGPTGELFF
size: NA; V: TRBV5-1; J: TRBJ2-5; D: TRBD2; DNA: TGCGCCAGCAGCTTGTCCGCTAGCGGCAAAGTGGAGACCCAGTACTTC; CDR3: CASSLSASGKVETQYF
size: NA; V: TRBV4-2; J: TRBJ2-7; D: TRBD1; DNA: TGTGCCAGCAGCCAAGCGCGCGGGACAGGGGGGTCCTACGAGCAGTACTTC; CDR3: CASSQARGTGGSYEQYF
size: NA; V: TRBV27; J: TRBJ1-5; D: NA; DNA: TGTGCCAGCAGTTTTCGGGGAGGCGGTCAGCCCCAGCATTTT; CDR3: CASSFRGGGQPQHF
size: NA; V: TRBV6-4; J: TRBJ2-3; D: TRBD1; DNA: TGTGCCAGCAGCGGAGGGACAGGGGCAGATACGCAGTATTTT; CDR3: CASSGGTGADTQYF
size: NA; V: TRBV6-5; J: TRBJ1-6; D: NA; DNA: TGTGCCAGCCTTCTGGGGCATCGAAATTCACCCCTCCACTTT; CDR3: CASLLGHRNSPLHF
size: NA; V: TRBV9; J: TRBJ1-2; D: TRBD1; DNA: TGTGCCAGCAGCGTAGGGACGGGACAGGGATATGGCTACACCTTC; CDR3: CASSVGTGQGYGYTF
size: NA; V: TRBV6-5; J: TRBJ1-1; D: NA; DNA: TGTGCCAGCAGTACAGGGCATGAAGCTTTCTTT; CDR3: CASSTGHEAFF
size: NA; V: TRBV13; J: TRBJ1-1; D: TRBD1; DNA: TGTGCCAGCAGTAGGACAGGGGTTACTGAAGCTTTCTTT; CDR3: CASSRTGVTEAFF
size: NA; V: TRBV10-3; J: TRBJ2-5; D: NA; DNA: TGTGCCATCAGTGGACTTGGGCAAGAGACCCAGTACTTC; CDR3: CAISGLGQETQYF
size: NA; V: TRBV27; J: TRBJ2-1; D: NA; DNA: TGTGCCAGCAGTTTCCAGGGCTCCTACAATGAGCAGTTCTTC; CDR3: CASSFQGSYNEQFF
size: NA; V: TRBV11-2; J: TRBJ2-5; D: NA; DNA: TGTGCCAGCAGCTTAGGACAGGCCTTGCAAGAGACCCAGTACTTC; CDR3: CASSLGQALQETQYF
size: NA; V: TRBV24-1; J: TRBJ1-1; D: NA; DNA: TGTGCCACCAGTGATTTTAGCGGTGCTGAAGCTTTCTTT; CDR3: CATSDFSGAEAFF
size: NA; V: TRBV7-8; J: TRBJ2-1; D: TRBD2; DNA: TGTGCCAGCAGCGTAGGGACTAGCGGGGGCAGAGGTGAGCAGTTCTTC; CDR3: CASSVGTSGGRGEQFF
size: NA; V: TRBV3-1/TRBV3-2; J: TRBJ1-4; D: NA; DNA: TGTGCCAGCAGCCTCAAGACAGACTTCCATGAAAAACTGTTTTTT; CDR3: CASSLKTDFHEKLFF
size: NA; V: TRBV5-4; J: TRBJ1-1; D: NA; DNA: TGTGCCAGCAGCGGGGAGGCGCGGGAAGCTTTCTTT; CDR3: CASSGEAREAFF
size: NA; V: TRBV11-2; J: TRBJ1-2; D: NA; DNA: TGTGCCAGCAGCTTAGGGAGCTATGGCTACACCTTC; CDR3: CASSLGSYGYTF